The rows below give T cell receptor beta chains drawn from one sample of a study of memory CD4+ T cells and cytomegalovirus serostatus. Assay used: immunoSEQ multiplex PCR; TCRdb lists only in-frame clones, some missing. Seen here are around 50,000 clones, around 80% observed once, and the top ten hold 0.94%. The sample consisted of memory CD4+ T cells from blood. All receptors derive from an adult in good health and CMV-seronegative. CDR3s include the opening cysteine and the closing phenylalanine or tryptophan. The order of the fields is J gene, V gene, clone size, D gene, CDR3 DNA, CDR3 protein. The D gene is left open where the match is weak. Rows give clone size only sometimes, using once, few, many, or a class for an expanded clone.

>TRBJ2-3|TRBV6-5|-|-
TGTGCCAGCAGGTCGATTGATACGCAGTATTTT
CASRSIDTQYF
>TRBJ1-1|TRBV5-1|-|TRBD1
TGCGCCAGCAGCTTATACAGGGGCACCGACACTGAAGCTTTCTTT
CASSLYRGTDTEAFF
>TRBJ1-5|TRBV6-6|few|-
TGTGCCTCCTCTCGGGGGAGAAGCAATCAGCCCCAGCATTTT
CASSRGRSNQPQHF
>TRBJ2-5|TRBV7-9|-|TRBD2
TGTGCCATTAGCGGGGTTGAGACCCAGTACTTC
CAISGVETQYF
>TRBJ2-1|TRBV7-9|-|-
TGTGCCAGCAGGGGGTACAATGAGCAGTTCTTC
CASRGYNEQFF
>TRBJ2-7|TRBV6-5|once|-
TGTGCCTCTTGGGACGGACTTACCTACGGGCAGTACTTC
CASWDGLTYGQYF
>TRBJ2-5|TRBV7-2|-|TRBD2
TGTGCCAGCAGCCGAAAGCGGGGGGCGAGCCAAGAGACCCAGTACTTC
CASSRKRGASQETQYF
>TRBJ2-5|TRBV7-8|-|-
TGTGCCAGCAGCTTAGAGCCGGGACGACAAGAGACCCAGTACTTC
CASSLEPGRQETQYF
>TRBJ1-1|TRBV7-3|-|-
TGTGCCAGCAGCTTCGAGGGGAACACTGAAGCTTTCTTT
CASSFEGNTEAFF
>TRBJ1-1|TRBV5-1|few|-
TGCGCCAGCAGCTTGACAAGAAGGAACACTGAAGCTTTCTTT
CASSLTRRNTEAFF
>TRBJ2-3|TRBV7-2|-|-
TGTGCCAGCAGCTCCAGGACCGGGGACGATGCAGATACGCAGTATTTT
CASSSRTGDDADTQYF
>TRBJ1-5|TRBV5-4|-|-
TGTGCCAGCAGCGTCGAACCTAGCAATCAGCCCCAGCATTTT
CASSVEPSNQPQHF
>TRBJ2-4|TRBV28|-|-
TGTGCCAGCACCGGACAGCTAGCCAAAAACATTCAGTACTTC
CASTGQLAKNIQYF
>TRBJ2-3|TRBV10-3|-|-
TGTGCCATCACCTCAGCAGTAGCAGATACGCAGTATTTT
CAITSAVADTQYF
>TRBJ2-7|TRBV11-2|-|-
TGTGCCAGCAGCTTAGCCCTGGGGACGGGCAGGTACGAGCAGTACTTC
CASSLALGTGRYEQYF
>TRBJ1-6|TRBV19|-|-
TGTGCCAGTAGTATAAAAGGGAATAATTCACCCCTCCACTTT
CASSIKGNNSPLHF
>TRBJ2-7|TRBV28|-|-
TGTGCCAGCAGGTCGTGGTACGAGCAGTACTTC
CASRSWYEQYF
>TRBJ1-4|TRBV5-1|-|-
TGCGCCAGCAGCCCGGCGGCTAATAATGAAAAACTGTTTTTT
CASSPAANNEKLFF
>TRBJ2-7|TRBV5-5|-|-
TGTGCCAGCAGCTTGGGGACACCCTACGAGCAGTACTTC
CASSLGTPYEQYF
>TRBJ2-7|TRBV4-1|-|-
TGCGCCAGCAGTCTAAAACTCGACTCCGAAAGCTCCTACGAGCAGTACTTC
CASSLKLDSESSYEQYF
>TRBJ1-1|TRBV25-1|-|-
TGTGCCAGCAGTGGGTTGGGGGGCTACACTGAAGCTTTCTTT
CASSGLGGYTEAFF
>TRBJ2-7|TRBV5-1|-|-
TGCGCCAGCAGCTTCTGGGGGGATCCCGAGCAGTACTTC
CASSFWGDPEQYF
>TRBJ1-2|TRBV5-1|-|TRBD1
TGCGCCAGCAGCTTGACGGGAGGCTCCGGGACAGGGGCTGGCTACACCTTC
CASSLTGGSGTGAGYTF
>TRBJ1-1|TRBV7-9|few|TRBD1
TGTGCCAGCAGGTCACAGGGGTACACTGAAGCTTTCTTT
CASRSQGYTEAFF
>TRBJ2-2|TRBV6-1|-|-
TGTGCCAGCAGTAAAAGACAGGCAAACACCGGGGAGCTGTTTTTT
CASSKRQANTGELFF
>TRBJ2-1|TRBV6-5|-|-
TGTGCCAGCAGTTATCGCCCAAGGGGCAATGAGCAGTTCTTC
CASSYRPRGNEQFF
>TRBJ2-4|TRBV7-9|-|TRBD1
TGTGCCAGCAGCCAAGGACAGGGGGCTAGCATTCAGTACTTC
CASSQGQGASIQYF
>TRBJ1-4|TRBV7-2|few|-
TGTGCCAGCAGCTTAGAGGTCTTGGGGGCTTGGTCTAATGAAAAACTGTTTTTT
CASSLEVLGAWSNEKLFF
>TRBJ1-5|TRBV19|-|-
TGTGCCAGTAGTATGGTGGGGACACGAAATCAGCCCCAGCATTTT
CASSMVGTRNQPQHF